The clone carrying this TCR beta chain was seen at least ten times. The data are from a study of tumor-infiltrating lymphocytes in primary liver carcinoma. The length of the CDR3 is 11 residues. Per germline, CDR1 MNHEY and CDR2 SVGEGT. V lost 5 bases, J lost 7 bases, and 9 bases lay in between. Germline DNA was also extracted, with blood RNA taken from unsorted whole blood. A primer matching the constant region was used to make TCR beta cDNA from around 460 ng of total RNA. Each TCR beta library was derived from three nested multiplex PCR rounds that employed slightly modified ARM-PCR. Rounds one and two of PCR, each of roughly 10 cycles, were primed with TRBV1-TRBV30 forward primers and a C-beta reverse primer. TCRdb re-called the multiplex PCR reads through MiXCR, storing one row per CDR3 protein. Of about 310,000 distinct CDR3 sequences listed, almost 60% are singletons.

The source material was peripheral blood. The J gene is TRBJ2-7, the V gene TRBV6-2 or TRBV6-3; D gene ambiguous. The receptor's source is a woman in her 30s with primary liver carcinoma and hepatitis B virus infection. The DNA of the CDR3 is TGTGCCAGCAGTATTCCTGGGGAGCAGTACTTC. Translated, it gives CASSIPGEQYF.